A single sample is the source of the 23 T cell receptor beta chains below, sequenced in a study of vaccination effects on CD4 cells after COVID-19. Within the ViraFEST assay, antigen-specific CD4+ T cells underwent expansion with viral peptide pools prior to sequencing. Having been cultured for around nine days, the cells underwent CD4+ T cell isolation. Each participant was given two doses of one vaccine (BNT162b2 or mRNA-1273). Their target antigens are unknown. The table came from immunoSEQ multiplex PCR; TCRdb's copy has only in-frame clones and leaves some out. The sample lists about 31,000 clones, around three fifths occurring once. Source: CD4+ T cells from PBMCs cultured with SARS-CoV-2 spike peptides, taken after COVID-19 vaccination. These TCRs come from a human donor who received a COVID-19 vaccine.

V usage is TRBV6-5 and J usage is TRBJ1-2, with D hard to call. The germline V gene has CDR1 MNHEY and CDR2 SVGAGI. V dropped 7 bases and J dropped 4 bases, with 10 bases sitting between them. This CDR3 has 12 residues. CDR3 residues: CASTRLSYGYTF. In DNA form, the CDR3 reads TGTGCCAGCACGCGGTTAAGCTATGGCTACACCTTC.

This chain uses TRBV11-2 with TRBJ2-7; 7 bases are a match to TRBD1. Germline V gives CDR1 SGHAT, CDR2 FQNNGV. V gave up 5 bases and J gave up 1 base; unmatched junction bases: 5. This CDR3 is 14 amino acids long. As DNA, the CDR3 is TGTGCCAGCAGCCCCCGGGACAGTTCCTACGAGCAGTACTTC. Its translation is CASSPRDSSYEQYF.

The V gene is TRBV2, the J gene TRBJ1-1, with D possibly matching TRBD1 (5 bases). Germline V gene data show CDR1 as SNHLY and CDR2 as FYNNEI. V lost 4 bases, J lost 4 bases, and 10 bases lay in between. The CDR3 length is 13 residues. CDR3 amino acids: CASSAGEGTEAFF. The CDR3 DNA sequence: TGTGCCAGCAGTGCGGGGGAGGGCACTGAAGCTTTCTTT.

This sequence joins TRBV18 and TRBJ1-2, with 10 nucleotides matching TRBD1. The J segment lost 8 bases and the V segment lost 3 bases, leaving 3 bases of the junction unmatched. The CDR3 consists of 13 residues. From germline, CDR1 is KGHSH and CDR2 LQKENI. The CDR3 DNA reads TGTGCCAGCTCACCGACAGGGGGCGCGGGCTACACCTTC. It specifies CASSPTGGAGYTF.

The J gene is TRBJ2-3, the V gene TRBV18; TRBD2 aligns across 8 bases. CDR3 length: 15 amino acids. V was clipped by 4 bases and J by 0 bases; unmatched bases: 3. Germline loops: CDR1 KGHSH, CDR2 LQKENI. This chain's CDR3 is CASSRIAGSTDTQYF. In nucleotides, the CDR3 is TGTGCCAGCTCACGGATAGCGGGGAGCACAGATACGCAGTATTTT.

This sequence joins TRBV18 and TRBJ2-1; TRBD2 matches at 9 bases. In germline, CDR1 is KGHSH, CDR2 LQKENI. This CDR3 contains 16 residues. The ends lost 2 bases at V and 6 bases at J; junction bases unmatched: 8. CDR3 sequence: CASSPDLGGGANEQFF. The CDR3 DNA follows: TGTGCCAGCTCACCAGACTTGGGCGGGGGGGCCAATGAGCAGTTCTTC.

This clone was detected only a few times. The chain carries TRBV7-9 and TRBJ2-3, with D perhaps matching TRBD2 (6 bases). The CDR3 has 13 residues. The V and J ends lost 8 bases and 3 bases respectively, with 12 bases between them. Germline CDR1 SEHNR, CDR2 FQNEAQ (reference sequence). The CDR3 bases are TGTGCCAGCGTGCGGGGTACTACAGATACGCAGTATTTT. Translated: CASVRGTTDTQYF.

V and J are TRBV3-1 (or the pseudogene TRBV3-2) and TRBJ2-3; D is undetermined. V was clipped by 3 bases and J by 6 bases, with 7 bases between them. This CDR3 spans 12 amino acids. CDR1 and CDR2 from the germline V gene are LGHDT and YNNKEL (reference sequence). The CDR3 coding sequence is TGTGCCAGCAGCCACTCGTTTGATACGCAGTATTTT. It specifies CASSHSFDTQYF.

This clone was counted a few times. This rearrangement joins TRBV10-3 to TRBJ1-6; D not resolved. The CDR3 consists of 14 residues. CDR1 is ENHRY and CDR2 is SYGVKD in the germline V gene. V dropped 3 bases and J dropped 10 bases, with 13 bases sitting between them. CDR3 region: CAISDRGGESPLHF. The CDR3 DNA sequence: TGTGCCATCAGTGATCGGGGAGGAGAATCACCCCTCCACTTT.

The chain recombines TRBV11-2 with TRBJ1-6; TRBD1 agrees at 7 bases. The germline CDR1 and CDR2 sequences are SGHAT and FQNNGV. The CDR3 covers 15 residues. V gave up 1 base and J gave up 6 bases; unmatched junction bases: 3. The CDR3 reads CASSLVGTANSPLHF. In DNA form, the CDR3 reads TGTGCCAGCAGCTTAGTCGGGACAGCTAATTCACCCCTCCACTTT.

There are a few counts of this clone. The chain links TRBV6-5 to TRBJ1-4; 11 nucleotides line up with TRBD1. The V and J ends lost 6 bases and 6 bases, in that order; junction bases with no gene match: 6. Germline CDR1 MNHEY, CDR2 SVGAGI. The CDR3 extends over 15 amino acids. This chain's CDR3 is CASSRLGQGDEKLFF. Here the CDR3 DNA reads TGTGCCAGCAGCCGATTGGGACAGGGGGATGAAAAACTGTTTTTT.

This sequence joins TRBV6-5 and TRBJ2-1, with 9 bases matching TRBD2. With 6 bases clipped from V and 2 bases from J, the junction kept 2 bases outside the gene matches. The CDR3 is 14 residues long. Germline lookup yields CDR1 MNHEY and CDR2 SVGAGI. CDR3 loop: CASRLAGAYNEQFF. CDR3 nucleotides: TGTGCCAGCAGGTTAGCGGGAGCCTACAATGAGCAGTTCTTC.

This sequence joins TRBV4-1 and TRBJ2-7; the D is unclear. V lost 4 bases to trimming and J lost 3 bases, with 16 bases between them. The CDR3 length is 15 residues. CDR1 and CDR2 (germline): MGHRA, YSYEKL. CDR3 residues: CASSLPSSGRYEQYF. CDR3 in DNA: TGCGCCAGCAGCCTACCTTCCTCAGGCCGCTACGAGCAGTACTTC.

The chain has TRBV7-8 and TRBJ1-2, with 7 nucleotides matching TRBD1. The CDR3 extends over 13 amino acids. Trimming cost V 1 base and J 4 bases; bases outside gene matches: 0. Germline V gene data show CDR1 as SGHVS and CDR2 as FQNEAQ. In DNA, the CDR3 is TGTGCCAGCAGCTTAGGACAGGGCTATGGCTACACCTTC. It codes for CASSLGQGYGYTF. Supplemented by reference TRBV7-8 and TRBJ1-2, the full variable domain reads GAGVSQSPRYKVAKRGQDVALRCDPISGHVSLFWYQQALGQGPEFLTYFQNEAQLDKSGLPSDRFFAERPEGSVSTLKIQRTQQEDSAVYLCASSLGQGYGYTFGSGTRLTVV.

This rearrangement joins TRBV2 to TRBJ2-7; 7 bases line up with TRBD2. The junction had 9 bases not matched to a gene; V was cut back by 8 bases and J by 5 bases. Germline values: CDR1 SNHLY, CDR2 FYNNEI. There are 13 residues in the CDR3. In DNA form, the CDR3 reads TGTGCCAGCTTCCGCGGGAGCTTGGACGAGCAGTACTTC. Its protein is CASFRGSLDEQYF.

This clone came up a few times. V is TRBV6-6 and J is TRBJ2-3; 7 nucleotides align to TRBD1. After removal of 6 bases from V and 1 base from J, the junction contained 7 bases not matched to a gene. Germline loops: CDR1 MNHNY, CDR2 SVGAGI (reference sequence). The length of the CDR3 is 15 residues. The CDR3 loop is CASRSHDRGTDTQYF. The CDR3 nucleotides read TGTGCCAGCAGGAGTCACGACAGGGGCACAGATACGCAGTATTTT.

This clone has only a few counts. This chain joins TRBV6-6 and TRBJ1-3; D is possibly TRBD1 (6 bases). Trimming shortened V by 5 bases and J by 0 bases, and 17 bases separated the two germline ends. There are 17 residues in the CDR3. The germline V gene encodes CDR1 MNHNY and CDR2 SVGAGI (reference sequence). The CDR3 bases are TGTGCCAGCAGTCTGGGCGCAGGGGTACTCTCTGGAAACACCATATATTTT. Its protein product is CASSLGAGVLSGNTIYF.

This rearrangement joins TRBV12-3 or TRBV12-4 to TRBJ2-1; the D is unclear. The CDR3 has 13 amino acids. V gave up 5 bases and J gave up 7 bases, with 12 bases separating them. In nucleotides, the CDR3 is TGTGCCAGCAGTACACAGTTTTGGAATGAGCAGTTCTTC. Amino acid sequence: CASSTQFWNEQFF.

The rearrangement links TRBV12-3 or TRBV12-4 to TRBJ1-5; D is undetermined. V was shortened by 3 bases and J by 8 bases, with 11 bases between the two germline ends. The CDR3 has 13 amino acids. The CDR3 DNA follows: TGTGCCAGCAGTTTGTCCACAGTGGAGCCCCAGCATTTT. As protein: CASSLSTVEPQHF.

This clone was recorded once. The chain carries TRBV25-1 and TRBJ1-2; the D is unclear. V lost 3 bases, J lost 8 bases, and 13 bases lay in between. This CDR3 spans 13 amino acids. From germline, CDR1 is MGHDK and CDR2 SYGVNS. CDR3 sequence: CASSDKSLSGYTF. CDR3 coding DNA: TGTGCCAGCAGTGATAAGTCCCTATCCGGCTACACCTTC.

The chain is built from TRBV7-8 and TRBJ2-2, with 8 bases lining up with TRBD2. Germline CDR1 reads SGHVS; CDR2 reads FQNEAQ. The V and J ends lost 5 bases and 5 bases, in that order; junction bases with no gene match: 7. This CDR3 is built from 15 residues. The CDR3 region has the DNA TGTGCCAGCAGCAAAAGCGGGGGCCCGACCGGGGAGCTGTTTTTT. Translation gives CASSKSGGPTGELFF.

This clone was counted only a few times. The chain's CDR3 is CASSVGKLGTEAFF. The CDR3 region has the DNA TGTGCCAGTAGTGTCGGGAAATTGGGCACTGAAGCTTTCTTT. This chain uses TRBV19 with TRBJ1-1; no reliable D call. This CDR3 spans 14 amino acids. CDR1 LNHDA and CDR2 SQIVND come from the germline V gene (reference sequence). V was shortened by 5 bases and J by 4 bases, with 14 bases between the two germline ends.

V gene TRBV5-1 combines with J gene TRBJ2-7; 8 positions match TRBD2. The CDR3 totals 15 residues. V was clipped by 0 bases and J by 7 bases; unmatched bases: 9. Per germline, CDR1 SGHRS and CDR2 YFSETQ. CDR3 sequence: CASSLDPAGVREQYF. The CDR3 coding sequence is TGCGCCAGCAGCTTGGATCCAGCGGGAGTCAGGGAGCAGTACTTC.